The clone carrying this TCR beta chain was seen many times. Its antigen is not known. Reliance was placed on clinical symptoms, serum thyroxine, TRAb, thyroid ultrasound and orbital computed tomography for diagnosis. Someone took the PBMCs out of 8.5 to 10 ml of fresh peripheral blood. This sample was included in a study of Graves' ophthalmopathy and Graves' hyperthyroidism. General study findings and limits: Among thyroid clonotypes expanded above 0.001 frequency, most also appeared in blood.

With 4 bases removed from V and 0 bases from J, the gap between germline ends came to 8 bases. CDR1 is SGHDT, CDR2 YYEEEE, per germline. This CDR3 is built from 13 residues. Amplified TCR beta CDR3 regions were obtained using RNA transcripts as template. The first round was an RT-PCR with HTBI primers, and the second round was a multiplex PCR. TCRdb re-called the multiplex PCR reads with MiXCR, one entry per CDR3 protein. The sample contains 300,000 to 400,000 distinct CDR3 sequences, 15% to 20% of which appear only once. The TCR sequence derives from an adult man with Graves' ophthalmopathy. The sample consisted of peripheral blood. The V call is TRBV5-6, the J call TRBJ2-7, with a tentative D call TRBD1 (5 bases). CDR3 in amino acids: CASSHRPSYEQYF. In DNA form, the CDR3 reads TGTGCCAGCAGCCACAGGCCCTCCTACGAGCAGTACTTC.